This TCR beta chain was sequenced during a study of blood T cell repertoires in COVID-19. For the study at large: Acute and convalescent COVID-19 samples came from the United States, Italy and Spain. Sample material is recorded as cDNA or gDNA derived from T cells, B-cell-depleted T cells, or PBMCs.

The V end lost 5 bases, the J end lost 3 bases, and 17 bases lay between the germline ends. Germline V gene sequence: CDR1 MNHEY, CDR2 SMNVEV (reference sequence). CDR3 length: 16 amino acids. Under the authors' procedure: Researchers report that nucleated cell counts were estimated from reference gene primer amplification. Data came from immunoSEQ multiplex PCR; TCRdb stores just in-frame clones and leaves some out. V and J calls plus clone size are reproduced from that table; the DNA served to infer D and trimming. In the table there are fewer than 75,000 clones, 87% of which are singletons. The sample holds one count of this clone.

The chain combines TRBV27 with TRBJ1-5; maybe TRBD1 (6 bases). Material: peripheral blood. The sequence came from a man aged 60 to 75 with active or convalescent COVID-19. The CDR3 DNA is TGTGCCAGCAGTCCCATGGCGGGGGCCTACAATCAGCCCCAGCATTTT. This gives the protein CASSPMAGAYNQPQHF.